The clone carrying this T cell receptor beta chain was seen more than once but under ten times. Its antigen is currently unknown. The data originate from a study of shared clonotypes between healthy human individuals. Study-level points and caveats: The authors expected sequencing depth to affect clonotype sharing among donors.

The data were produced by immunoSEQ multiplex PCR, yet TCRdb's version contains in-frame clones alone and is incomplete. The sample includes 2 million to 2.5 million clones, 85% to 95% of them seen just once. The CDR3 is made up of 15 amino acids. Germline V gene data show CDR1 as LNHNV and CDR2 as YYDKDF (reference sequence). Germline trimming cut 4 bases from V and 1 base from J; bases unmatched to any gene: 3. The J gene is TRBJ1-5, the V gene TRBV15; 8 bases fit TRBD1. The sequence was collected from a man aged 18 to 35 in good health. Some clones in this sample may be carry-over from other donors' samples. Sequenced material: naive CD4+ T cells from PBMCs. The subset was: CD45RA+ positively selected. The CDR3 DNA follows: TGTGCCACCAGCAAAAGGACAGGGAGCAATCAGCCCCAGCATTTT. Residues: CATSKRTGSNQPQHF.